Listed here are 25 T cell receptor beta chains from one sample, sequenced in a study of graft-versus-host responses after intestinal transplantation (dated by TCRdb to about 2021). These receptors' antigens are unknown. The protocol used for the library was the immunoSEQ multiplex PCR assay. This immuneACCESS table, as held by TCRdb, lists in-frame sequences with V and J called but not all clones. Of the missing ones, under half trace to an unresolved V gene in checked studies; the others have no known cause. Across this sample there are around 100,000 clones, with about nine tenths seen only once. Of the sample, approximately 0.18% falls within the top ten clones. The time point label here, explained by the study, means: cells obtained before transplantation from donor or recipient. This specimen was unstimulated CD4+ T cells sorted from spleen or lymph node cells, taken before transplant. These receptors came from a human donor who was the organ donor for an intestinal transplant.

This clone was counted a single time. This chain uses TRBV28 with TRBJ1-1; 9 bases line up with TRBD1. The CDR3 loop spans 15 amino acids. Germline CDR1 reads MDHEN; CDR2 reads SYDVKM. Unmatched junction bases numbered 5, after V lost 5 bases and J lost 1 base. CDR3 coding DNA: TGTGCCAGCAGTGAAACACAGGGGGCGAACACTGAAGCTTTCTTT. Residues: CASSETQGANTEAFF.

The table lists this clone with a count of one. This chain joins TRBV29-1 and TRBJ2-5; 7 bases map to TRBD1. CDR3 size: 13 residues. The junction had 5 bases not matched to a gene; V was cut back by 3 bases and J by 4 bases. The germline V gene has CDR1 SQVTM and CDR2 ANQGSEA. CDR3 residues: CSVETRTGETQYF. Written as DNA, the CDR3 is TGCAGCGTTGAGACCAGGACAGGAGAGACCCAGTACTTC.

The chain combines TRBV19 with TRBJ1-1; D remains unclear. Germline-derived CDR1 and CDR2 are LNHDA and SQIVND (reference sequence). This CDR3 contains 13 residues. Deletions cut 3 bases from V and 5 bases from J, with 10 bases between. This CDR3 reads CASSIEGGTEAFF. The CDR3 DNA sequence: TGTGCCAGTAGTATTGAGGGAGGGACTGAAGCTTTCTTT.

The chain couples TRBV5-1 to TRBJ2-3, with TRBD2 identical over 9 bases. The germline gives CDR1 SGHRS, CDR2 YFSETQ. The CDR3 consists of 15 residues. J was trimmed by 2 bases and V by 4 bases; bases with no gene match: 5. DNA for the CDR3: TGCGCCAGCAGCATTGCTAGCGGGGTCACAGATACGCAGTATTTT. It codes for CASSIASGVTDTQYF.

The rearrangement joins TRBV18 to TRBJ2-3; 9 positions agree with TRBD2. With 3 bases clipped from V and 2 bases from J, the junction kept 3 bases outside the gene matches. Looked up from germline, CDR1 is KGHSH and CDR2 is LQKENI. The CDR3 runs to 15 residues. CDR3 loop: CASSPLAGLTDTQYF. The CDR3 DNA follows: TGTGCCAGCTCACCCCTAGCGGGGCTCACAGATACGCAGTATTTT.

The CDR3 sequence: CASSPGTGAYNEQFF. The CDR3 bases are TGTGCCAGCAGCCCCGGGACAGGGGCCTACAATGAGCAGTTCTTC. V gene TRBV11-3 combines with J gene TRBJ2-1; TRBD1 aligns across 10 bases. Germline V gene data show CDR1 as SGHNT and CDR2 as YENEEA. The CDR3 is 15 residues long. V lost 5 bases to trimming and J lost 2 bases; unmatched junction nucleotides: 3.

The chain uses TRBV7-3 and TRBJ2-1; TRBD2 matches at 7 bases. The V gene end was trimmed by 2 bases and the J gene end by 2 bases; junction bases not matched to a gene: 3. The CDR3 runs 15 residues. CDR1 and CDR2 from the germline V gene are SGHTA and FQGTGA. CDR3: CASSLGGRTYNEQFF. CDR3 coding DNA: TGTGCCAGCAGCTTAGGCGGGAGAACCTACAATGAGCAGTTCTTC.

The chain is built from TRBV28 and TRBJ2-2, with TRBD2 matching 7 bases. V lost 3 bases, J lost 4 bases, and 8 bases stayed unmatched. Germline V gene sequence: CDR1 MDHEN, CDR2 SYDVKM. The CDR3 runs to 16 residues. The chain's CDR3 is CASSFGGGWSTGELFF. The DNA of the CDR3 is TGTGCCAGCAGTTTTGGGGGGGGATGGAGCACCGGGGAGCTGTTTTTT. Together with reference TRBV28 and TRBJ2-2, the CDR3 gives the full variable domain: DVKVTQSSRYLVKRTGEKVFLECVQDMDHENMFWYRQDPGLGLRLIYFSYDVKMKEKGDIPEGYSVSREKKERFSLILESASTNQTSMYLCASSFGGGWSTGELFFGEGSRLTVL.

CDR3 sequence (DNA): TGTGCCAGCAGCGTAGTTGGTCAGGGTGCTGGCTACACCTTC. Its protein is CASSVVGQGAGYTF. V usage is TRBV9 and J usage is TRBJ1-2, with D possibly TRBD1 on 5 matching bases. The CDR3 has 14 residues. The germline V gene encodes CDR1 SGDLS and CDR2 YYNGEE. With 0 bases removed from V and 7 bases from J, the gap between germline ends came to 13 bases.

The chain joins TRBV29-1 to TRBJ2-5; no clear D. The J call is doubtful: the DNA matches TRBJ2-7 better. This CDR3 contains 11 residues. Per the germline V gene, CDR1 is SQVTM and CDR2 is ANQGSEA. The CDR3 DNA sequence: TGCAGCGTTGGAGTTTCCTACGAGCAGTACTTC. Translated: CSVGVSYEQYF.

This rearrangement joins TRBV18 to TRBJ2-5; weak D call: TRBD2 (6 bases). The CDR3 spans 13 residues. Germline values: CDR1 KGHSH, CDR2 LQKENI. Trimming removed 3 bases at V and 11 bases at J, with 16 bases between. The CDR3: CASSPALEGEQYF. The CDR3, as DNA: TGTGCCAGCTCACCGGCTCTGGAGGGAGAGCAGTACTTC. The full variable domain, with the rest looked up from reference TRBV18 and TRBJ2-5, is NAGVMQNPRHLVRRRGQEARLRCSPMKGHSHVYWYRQLPEEGLKFMVYLQKENIIDESGMPKERFSAEFPKEGPSILRIQQVVRGDSAAYFCASSPALEGEQYFGPGTRLLVL.

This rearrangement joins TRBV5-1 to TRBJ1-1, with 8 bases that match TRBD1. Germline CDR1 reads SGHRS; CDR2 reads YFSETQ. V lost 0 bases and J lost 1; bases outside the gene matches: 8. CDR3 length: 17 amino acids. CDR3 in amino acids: CASSLAHSGGANTEAFF. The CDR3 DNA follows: TGCGCCAGCAGCTTGGCACATTCAGGGGGCGCGAACACTGAAGCTTTCTTT.

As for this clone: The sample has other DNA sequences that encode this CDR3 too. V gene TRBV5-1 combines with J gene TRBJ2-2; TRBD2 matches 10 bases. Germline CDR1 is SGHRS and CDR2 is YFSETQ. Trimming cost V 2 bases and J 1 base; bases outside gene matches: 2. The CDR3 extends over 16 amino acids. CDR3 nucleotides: TGCGCCAGCAGCTTTACTAGCGGGGTGAACACCGGGGAGCTGTTTTTT. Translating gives CASSFTSGVNTGELFF.

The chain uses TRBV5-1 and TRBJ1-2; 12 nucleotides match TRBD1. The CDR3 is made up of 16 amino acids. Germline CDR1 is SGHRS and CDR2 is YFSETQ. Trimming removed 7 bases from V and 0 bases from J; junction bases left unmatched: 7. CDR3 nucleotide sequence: TGCGCCAGCCGACCGGGGACAGGGGGCCCTAACTATGGCTACACCTTC. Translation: CASRPGTGGPNYGYTF.

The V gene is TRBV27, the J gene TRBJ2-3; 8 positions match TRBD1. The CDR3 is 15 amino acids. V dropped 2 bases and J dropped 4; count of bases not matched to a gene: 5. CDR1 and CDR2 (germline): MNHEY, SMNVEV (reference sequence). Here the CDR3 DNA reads TGTGCCAGCAGTTTAGGACAGGGTGGGTCAGATACGCAGTATTTT. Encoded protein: CASSLGQGGSDTQYF.

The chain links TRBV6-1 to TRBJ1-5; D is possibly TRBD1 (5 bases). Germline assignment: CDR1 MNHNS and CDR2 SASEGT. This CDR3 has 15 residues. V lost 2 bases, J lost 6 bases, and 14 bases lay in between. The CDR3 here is CASSEIVQGGQPQHF. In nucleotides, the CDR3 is TGTGCCAGCAGTGAAATCGTGCAGGGCGGTCAGCCCCAGCATTTT.

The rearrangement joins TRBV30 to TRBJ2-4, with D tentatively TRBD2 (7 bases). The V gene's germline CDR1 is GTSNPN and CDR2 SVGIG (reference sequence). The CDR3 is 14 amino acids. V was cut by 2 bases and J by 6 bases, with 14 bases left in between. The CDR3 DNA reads TGTGCCTGGAGTCCACAGGGAGGGTTAAACATTCAGTACTTC. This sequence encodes CAWSPQGGLNIQYF.

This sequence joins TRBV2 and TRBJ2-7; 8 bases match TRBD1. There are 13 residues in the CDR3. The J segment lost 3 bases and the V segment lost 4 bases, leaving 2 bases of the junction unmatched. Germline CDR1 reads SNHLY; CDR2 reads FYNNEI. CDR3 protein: CASSGDRNYEQYF. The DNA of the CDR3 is TGTGCCAGCAGTGGGGACAGGAACTACGAGCAGTACTTC.

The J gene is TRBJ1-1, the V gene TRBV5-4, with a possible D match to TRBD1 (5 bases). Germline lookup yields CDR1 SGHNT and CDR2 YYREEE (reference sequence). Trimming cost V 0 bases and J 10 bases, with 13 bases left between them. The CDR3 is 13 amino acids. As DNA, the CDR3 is TGTGCCAGCAGCTTGGCCGTAGGGGCTTTAGCTTTCTTT. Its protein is CASSLAVGALAFF.

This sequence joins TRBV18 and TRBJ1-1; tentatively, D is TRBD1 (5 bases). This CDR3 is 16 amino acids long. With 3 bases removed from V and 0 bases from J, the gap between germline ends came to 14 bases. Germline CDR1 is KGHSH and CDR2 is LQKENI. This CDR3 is CASSPMAGSLNTEAFF. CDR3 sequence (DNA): TGTGCCAGCTCACCGATGGCAGGGTCCCTGAACACTGAAGCTTTCTTT.

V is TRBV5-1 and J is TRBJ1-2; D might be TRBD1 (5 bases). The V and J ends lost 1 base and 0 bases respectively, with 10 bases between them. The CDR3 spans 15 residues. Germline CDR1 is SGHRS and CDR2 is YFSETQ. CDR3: CASSLWAGTNYGYTF. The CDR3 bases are TGCGCCAGCAGCTTGTGGGCAGGGACTAACTATGGCTACACCTTC.

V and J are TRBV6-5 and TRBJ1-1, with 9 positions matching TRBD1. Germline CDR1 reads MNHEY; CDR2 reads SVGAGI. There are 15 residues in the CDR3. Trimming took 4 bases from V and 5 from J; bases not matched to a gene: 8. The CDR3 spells CASSSTGTGRTEAFF. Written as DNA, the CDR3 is TGTGCCAGCAGTTCTACCGGGACAGGGAGGACTGAAGCTTTCTTT.

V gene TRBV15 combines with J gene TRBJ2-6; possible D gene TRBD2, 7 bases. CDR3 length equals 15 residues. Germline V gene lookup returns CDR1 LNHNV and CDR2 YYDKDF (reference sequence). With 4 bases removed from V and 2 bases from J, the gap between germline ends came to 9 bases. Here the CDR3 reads CATSKGGTGANVLTF. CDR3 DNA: TGTGCCACCAGCAAGGGGGGGACTGGGGCCAACGTCCTGACTTTC.

The CDR3 protein is CASSRIQGGPQHF. CDR3 bases: TGTGCCAGTAGTAGAATCCAGGGGGGGCCCCAGCATTTT. This rearrangement joins TRBV19 to TRBJ1-5, with 7 bases matching TRBD1. The J segment lost 9 bases and the V segment lost 4 bases, leaving 6 bases of the junction unmatched. CDR1 and CDR2 from the germline V gene are LNHDA and SQIVND (reference sequence). The CDR3 extends over 13 amino acids.

Written as DNA, the CDR3 is TGTGCCTGGCAGGCAAGGGGCTACGAGCAGTACTTC. Protein product: CAWQARGYEQYF. The rearrangement uses TRBV30 and TRBJ2-7, with D possibly TRBD1 on 5 matching bases. The V and J ends lost 5 bases and 3 bases respectively, with 11 bases between them. The CDR3 length is 12 residues. Germline V gene lookup returns CDR1 GTSNPN and CDR2 SVGIG (reference sequence).